The 16 T cell receptor beta chains below were found in one sample sequenced in a study of blood T cell repertoires in COVID-19. Using immunoSEQ multiplex PCR, the repertoire was profiled, and TCRdb retains in-frame clones only, with some absent. The profile shows 250,000 or so clones, almost 85% of them singletons. Sample: peripheral blood. These receptors came from a man in his fifties with acute or convalescent COVID-19.

V is TRBV11-3 and J is TRBJ1-3; D call uncertain. The germline V and J ends were trimmed by 4 bases and 0 bases, with 7 bases remaining between them. This CDR3 has 14 residues. Germline CDR1 SGHNT, CDR2 YENEEA. DNA of the CDR3: TGTGCCAGCAGCTCGGACTTCTCTGGAAACACCATATATTTT. Translated, it gives CASSSDFSGNTIYF.

J is TRBJ2-3 and V is TRBV7-8; 8 nucleotides line up with TRBD2. Germline lookup yields CDR1 SGHVS and CDR2 FQNEAQ. The CDR3 is 15 residues long. The V and J ends lost 7 bases and 0 bases, in that order; junction bases with no gene match: 6. The CDR3: CASTSSSGSTDTQYF. CDR3 nucleotides: TGTGCCAGCACTTCGTCTAGCGGGAGCACAGATACGCAGTATTTT.

The chain is built from TRBV5-6 and TRBJ1-2; TRBD1 might be the D (5 bases). This CDR3 contains 14 residues. Germline CDR1 is SGHDT and CDR2 is YYEEEE. V was cut by 2 bases and J by 7 bases, with 15 bases left in between. The CDR3 nucleotides read TGTGCCAGCAGCTTACCGACAGTAGCCCGTGGCTACACCTTC. It specifies CASSLPTVARGYTF.

The J gene is TRBJ1-1, the V gene TRBV28, with unresolved D. The V gene's germline CDR1 is MDHEN and CDR2 SYDVKM. The CDR3 sequence is 11 residues long. Trimming pared 7 bases from V and 1 base from J, leaving 4 bases between. The CDR3 spells CASTGNTEAFF. In DNA, the CDR3 is TGTGCCAGCACCGGGAACACTGAAGCTTTCTTT.

This clone appeared a few times. This chain uses TRBV29-1 with TRBJ1-1, with D maybe TRBD1 (6 bases). The CDR3 sequence is 12 residues long. Germline V gives CDR1 SQVTM, CDR2 ANQGSEA. Deletions cut 7 bases from V and 3 bases from J, with 12 bases between. This chain's CDR3 is CSALQGDTEAFF. The DNA for the CDR3 is TGCAGCGCGTTACAGGGTGACACTGAAGCTTTCTTT.

This clone was observed a handful of times. The chain recombines TRBV9 with TRBJ2-7; D is perhaps TRBD1 (6 bases). Trimming removed 2 bases at V and 2 bases at J, with 8 bases between. This CDR3 is 13 amino acids long. Germline V gene data show CDR1 as SGDLS and CDR2 as YYNGEE. The CDR3 DNA reads TGTGCCAGCAGCGTCGGACAGACCTACGAGCAGTACTTC. Its protein product is CASSVGQTYEQYF.

V gene TRBV6-5 combines with J gene TRBJ1-3; the D is unclear. Per germline, CDR1 MNHEY and CDR2 SVGAGI. V was trimmed by 0 bases and J by 1 base, leaving 7 bases between them. This CDR3 region has 15 residues. The CDR3, as DNA: TGTGCCAGCAGTTACTCGTTAGAATCTGGAAACACCATATATTTT. Translation gives CASSYSLESGNTIYF.

In this sample, this clone turned up a few times. J is TRBJ2-1 and V is TRBV7-2; 9 positions match TRBD2. Germline values: CDR1 SGHTA, CDR2 FQGNSA. The CDR3 length is 15 residues. Trimming removed 2 bases from V and 10 bases from J; junction bases left unmatched: 9. As DNA, the CDR3 is TGTGCCAGCAGCTTATTAGCGGGAGCTCCCAGGGAGCAGTTCTTC. Its protein is CASSLLAGAPREQFF.

The chain uses TRBV7-3 and TRBJ1-1; TRBD1 aligns across 7 bases. The ends lost 5 bases at V and 4 bases at J; junction bases unmatched: 4. Germline-derived CDR1 and CDR2 are SGHTA and FQGTGA. The CDR3 covers 13 residues. The chain's CDR3 is CASSLYRGTEAFF. The CDR3 nucleotides are TGTGCCAGCAGCCTGTACAGGGGCACTGAAGCTTTCTTT.

This rearrangement joins TRBV2 to TRBJ1-4, with unresolved D. Germline lookup yields CDR1 SNHLY and CDR2 FYNNEI. Trimming removed 5 bases from V and 7 bases from J, with 5 bases in between. CDR3 length: 11 amino acids. The CDR3 loop is CASSPFEKLFF. Here the CDR3 DNA reads TGTGCCAGCAGTCCTTTTGAAAAACTGTTTTTT.

The chain joins TRBV2 to TRBJ2-7; no definite D call. V lost 1 base and J lost 13, with 14 bases in between. The CDR3 covers 12 residues. Looked up from germline, CDR1 is SNHLY and CDR2 is FYNNEI. The CDR3 DNA reads TGTGCCAGCAGTGAAGGGCGGAGCGAGCCTTACTTC. Translated: CASSEGRSEPYF.

The V gene is TRBV9, the J gene TRBJ2-5, with D tentatively TRBD1 (6 bases). CDR3 length: 15 amino acids. The ends were cut back, 1 base at V and 4 bases at J, with 14 bases in the middle. Germline loops: CDR1 SGDLS, CDR2 YYNGEE. CDR3 bases: TGTGCCAGCAGCGTACAACAGGGAGAGGGAGAGACCCAGTACTTC. Translating it yields CASSVQQGEGETQYF.

Notes on this clone: Germline is not matched at one junction end, which may reflect a read error. This rearrangement joins TRBV7-7 to TRBJ2-1; 7 nucleotides line up with TRBD2. The length of the CDR3 is 15 residues. Germline lookup yields CDR1 SSHAT and CDR2 FNYEAQ (reference sequence). The CDR3 DNA reads TGTGCTAGCAGCAAAAGCGGGGACGGATACAATGAGCAGTTCTTC. Its protein is CASSKSGDGYNEQFF.

The rearrangement uses TRBV5-4 and TRBJ2-7; D may be TRBD1 (6 bases). Germline V gene lookup returns CDR1 SGHNT and CDR2 YYREEE (reference sequence). Trimming removed 4 bases at V and 3 bases at J, with 11 bases between. The CDR3 loop spans 13 amino acids. The CDR3 DNA reads as TGTGCCAGCAGCCCCCAGGGGAACTACGAGCAGTACTTC. Translated: CASSPQGNYEQYF.

The chain is built from TRBV5-6 and TRBJ1-5; 8 bases match TRBD1. Germline V gives CDR1 SGHDT, CDR2 YYEEEE. The V and J ends lost 0 bases and 7 bases, in that order; junction bases with no gene match: 3. This CDR3 region has 14 residues. The CDR3 loop reads CASSLGQGRQPQHF. In DNA form, the CDR3 reads TGTGCCAGCAGCTTGGGACAGGGGAGGCAGCCCCAGCATTTT.

The genes are TRBV5-1 and TRBJ2-7; tentative D call: TRBD1 (6 bases). CDR1 SGHRS and CDR2 YFSETQ come from the germline V gene. The CDR3 is 16 residues long. Trimming took 1 base from V and 2 from J, leaving 16 bases between them. Here the CDR3 DNA reads TGCGCCAGCAGCTTGATCCCGACAGGACTCCCCTACGAGCAGTACTTC. It translates to CASSLIPTGLPYEQYF. The full variable domain, its missing parts supplied by reference TRBV5-1 and TRBJ2-7, is KAGVTQTPRYLIKTRGQQVTLSCSPISGHRSVSWYQQTPGQGLQFLFEYFSETQRNKGNFPGRFSGRQFSNSRSEMNVSTLELGDSALYLCASSLIPTGLPYEQYFGPGTRLTVT.